The next 21 T cell receptor beta chains were all read from a single sample in a study of cytomegalovirus exposure and HLA in healthy donors. The PCR employed 60 Vbeta primers together with 13 Jbeta primers. The protocol was immunoSEQ multiplex PCR, while the TCRdb copy is restricted to in-frame clones and leaves out a portion. Of approximately 130,000 clones in the sample, roughly 73% were seen once. The sample was PBMCs. The receptor set was obtained from a male donor in good health and CMV-seronegative.

The chain recombines TRBV6-5 with TRBJ1-2; 11 bases map to TRBD1. The germline gives CDR1 MNHEY, CDR2 SVGAGI. V lost 2 bases to trimming and J lost 3 bases; unmatched junction nucleotides: 2. This CDR3 is built from 15 residues. The CDR3 nucleotides are TGTGCCAGCAGTTACGGGGACAGGGGGGACTATGGCTACACCTTC. It yields the protein CASSYGDRGDYGYTF.

This clone was counted between two and nine times. This chain links TRBV4-1 with TRBJ1-5; no clear D. Deletions cut 0 bases from V and 0 bases from J, with 6 bases between. Germline CDR1 is MGHRA and CDR2 is YSYEKL. This CDR3 contains 15 residues. The CDR3 DNA sequence: TGCGCCAGCAGCCAAGAAGGAGGTAGCAATCAGCCCCAGCATTTT. It is translated as CASSQEGGSNQPQHF.

This clone was detected only a few times. This rearrangement joins TRBV27 to TRBJ1-5, with D hard to call. This CDR3 has 17 residues. The germline gives CDR1 MNHEY, CDR2 SMNVEV (reference sequence). V was pared by 2 bases and J by 0 bases, with 14 bases between. DNA of the CDR3: TGTGCCAGCAGTTTACCTCGACACCCCCATAGCAATCAGCCCCAGCATTTT. This gives the protein CASSLPRHPHSNQPQHF.

The chain links TRBV5-6 to TRBJ1-2; D call uncertain. Germline V gene lookup returns CDR1 SGHDT and CDR2 YYEEEE. The CDR3 runs 14 residues. V was clipped by 3 bases and J by 4 bases, with 13 bases between them. The CDR3 DNA reads TGTGCCAGCAGCTCGGGTCTCGGTTCCTATGGCTACACCTTC. Translation: CASSSGLGSYGYTF.

The J gene is TRBJ2-5, the V gene TRBV6-1, with 10 bases lining up with TRBD2. Germline V lookup: CDR1 MNHNS, CDR2 SASEGT. Losses at the gene ends were 2 bases for V and 5 bases for J; bases not matched to a gene: 8. The CDR3 sequence is 16 residues long. CDR3 sequence reads: CASSEWLAGARETQYF. In nucleotides, the CDR3 is TGTGCCAGCAGTGAATGGCTAGCGGGGGCGAGGGAGACCCAGTACTTC.

The chain employs TRBV13 and TRBJ1-1; 8 positions match TRBD1. This CDR3 has 15 residues. The junction had 12 bases not matched to a gene; V was cut back by 5 bases and J by 7 bases. Germline CDR1 PRHDT, CDR2 FYEKMQ (reference sequence). CDR3: CASSPNGRGQVEAFF. In DNA, the CDR3 is TGTGCCAGCAGCCCAAATGGCAGGGGGCAAGTTGAAGCTTTCTTT.

This chain links TRBV4-3 with TRBJ2-5; TRBD2 aligns across 12 bases. The CDR3 consists of 16 residues. V trimming: 3 bases; J trimming: 5 bases; junction bases outside the gene matches: 7. In germline, CDR1 is LGHNA, CDR2 YSLEER. CDR3 in DNA: TGCGCCAGCAGCCAGACACCCGGGACTAGCGGGGAGACCCAGTACTTC. Translated: CASSQTPGTSGETQYF.

Here the CDR3 reads CASSQEGQGARVWVPGTQYF. The CDR3 coding sequence is TGTGCCAGCAGCCAAGAGGGACAGGGGGCGCGAGTTTGGGTTCCAGGTACGCAGTATTTT. V gene TRBV4-2 combines with J gene TRBJ2-3; 12 positions agree with TRBD1. The CDR3 sequence is 20 residues long. J lost 8 bases, V lost 0 bases, and 18 bases had no gene match. The V gene's germline CDR1 is LGHNA and CDR2 YNFKEQ.

This clone appeared a few times. The chain uses TRBV6-5 and TRBJ1-1; 9 bases are a match to TRBD1. The CDR3 loop spans 13 amino acids. Germline V gene lookup returns CDR1 MNHEY and CDR2 SVGAGI. V lost 6 bases to trimming and J lost 4 bases; unmatched junction nucleotides: 3. The CDR3: CASRGQGRTEAFF. The CDR3 nucleotides read TGTGCCAGCAGGGGACAGGGCCGCACTGAAGCTTTCTTT.

In its sample, this clone was seen a few times. The chain employs TRBV6-4 and TRBJ2-1, with 11 nucleotides matching TRBD2. Germline CDR1 is MRHNA and CDR2 is SNTAGT. Germline trimming cut 2 bases from V and 7 bases from J; bases unmatched to any gene: 7. The CDR3 loop spans 16 amino acids. The chain's CDR3 is CASSDEGSGGGNEQFF. The CDR3 DNA reads as TGTGCCAGCAGTGACGAGGGTAGCGGGGGGGGTAATGAGCAGTTCTTC.

For this clone: A read error is the likely source, as a far larger clone sits one nucleotide away. V usage is TRBV27 and J usage is TRBJ1-2, with D possibly being TRBD1 (6 bases). The CDR3 sequence is 13 residues long. V was trimmed by 2 bases and J by 2 bases, leaving 6 bases between them. CDR1 and CDR2 from the germline V gene are MNHEY and SMNVEV (reference sequence). The chain's CDR3 is CASSLTGNYGYTF. The CDR3 DNA is TGTGCCAGCAGTTTAACAGGGAACTATGGCTACACCTTC.

This clone was observed once. V and J are TRBV30 and TRBJ2-7, with D unclear. Trimming took off 2 bases at V and 2 bases at J, with 13 bases between the two ends. The germline gives CDR1 GTSNPN, CDR2 SVGIG (reference sequence). This CDR3 contains 14 residues. For the CDR3, the DNA is TGTGCCTGGAGTCCCTTTAGAGACACCTACGAGCAGTACTTC. Protein: CAWSPFRDTYEQYF.

V gene TRBV6-1 combines with J gene TRBJ1-2; 7 positions agree with TRBD1. V shed 8 bases, J shed 5 bases, and the junction held 11 bases outside the gene matches. This CDR3 has 14 residues. Germline V gene lookup returns CDR1 MNHNS and CDR2 SASEGT. The CDR3 sequence is CASQISDRFYGYTF. CDR3 nucleotide sequence: TGTGCCAGCCAAATTTCGGACAGGTTTTATGGCTACACCTTC.

The V gene is TRBV30, the J gene TRBJ1-1, with a tentative D call TRBD1 (6 bases). Trimming pared 4 bases from V and 11 bases from J, leaving 14 bases between. The CDR3 runs to 11 residues. Germline CDR1 GTSNPN, CDR2 SVGIG (reference sequence). This CDR3 is CAWTGTRRAFF. CDR3 DNA sequence: TGTGCCTGGACCGGGACAAGGAGGGCTTTCTTT. Full variable domain (remainder filled in from reference TRBV30 and TRBJ1-1): SQTIHQWPATLVQPVGSPLSLECTVEGTSNPNLYWYRQAAGRGLQLLFYSVGIGQISSEVPQNLSASRPQDRQFILSSKKLLLSDSGFYLCAWTGTRRAFFGQGTRLTVV.

The rearrangement uses TRBV5-5 and TRBJ1-4; unclear D gene. This CDR3 has 18 amino acids. CDR1 and CDR2 from the germline V gene are SGHKS and YYEKEE (reference sequence). V was cut by 3 bases and J by 7 bases, with 25 bases left in between. CDR3 amino acids: CASSSLPLSGVDSEKLFF. CDR3 coding DNA: TGTGCCAGCAGCTCCCTTCCCCTTTCCGGGGTAGATTCTGAAAAACTGTTTTTT. The full variable domain, completed using reference TRBV5-5 and TRBJ1-4, is DAGVTQSPTHLIKTRGQQVTLRCSPISGHKSVSWYQQVLGQGPQFIFQYYEKEERGRGNFPDRFSARQFPNYSSELNVNALLLGDSALYLCASSSLPLSGVDSEKLFFGSGTQLSVL.

This clone was seen a handful of times. The chain has TRBV4-3 and TRBJ1-1; D is undetermined. The CDR3 covers 14 residues. V was trimmed by 0 bases and J by 10 bases, leaving 15 bases between them. The germline gives CDR1 LGHNA, CDR2 YSLEER. The DNA of the CDR3 is TGCGCCAGCAGCCAAGACCGGAACGGTGGGCGAGCTTTCTTT. Protein product: CASSQDRNGGRAFF.

The chain links TRBV11-2 to TRBJ1-2, with a weak D call TRBD1 (5 bases). Trimming left V 5 bases short and J 11 bases short, with 15 bases between. This CDR3 comprises 12 residues. Germline-derived CDR1 and CDR2 are SGHAT and FQNNGV. The CDR3 region is CASSLNQGSYTF. The DNA for the CDR3 is TGTGCCAGCAGCCTGAACCAGGGTAGTTACACCTTC.

The CDR3 loop is CAWSRTYYEQYF. The CDR3 bases are TGTGCCTGGAGTCGGACTTACTACGAGCAGTACTTC. This chain joins TRBV30 and TRBJ2-7, with D perhaps TRBD2 (5 bases). The V gene's germline CDR1 is GTSNPN and CDR2 SVGIG (reference sequence). The CDR3 spans 12 residues. Deletions cut 2 bases from V and 3 bases from J, with 8 bases between.

This clone has just one count. The gene calls are TRBV7-2 and TRBJ2-3; TRBD1 matches 7 bases. The CDR3 length is 14 residues. Unmatched junction bases numbered 6, after V lost 5 bases and J lost 4 bases. CDR1 is SGHTA, CDR2 FQGNSA, per germline. The CDR3 loop reads CASSTNRGADTQYF. The DNA for the CDR3 is TGTGCCAGCAGCACAAACAGGGGTGCAGATACGCAGTATTTT.

V usage is TRBV7-9 and J usage is TRBJ2-7; tentatively, D is TRBD2 (5 bases). V lost 5 bases, J lost 3 bases, and 14 bases lay in between. CDR3 length: 14 amino acids. Per the germline V gene, CDR1 is SEHNR and CDR2 is FQNEAQ (reference sequence). The CDR3 sequence: CASSPNGIDYEQYF. CDR3 DNA: TGTGCCAGCAGCCCTAACGGGATTGACTACGAGCAGTACTTC.

This clone has just one count. V usage is TRBV9 and J usage is TRBJ2-2; no clear D gene. The CDR3 loop spans 14 amino acids. V was shortened by 3 bases and J by 1 base, with 7 bases between the two germline ends. The germline V gene has CDR1 SGDLS and CDR2 YYNGEE. DNA for the CDR3: TGTGCCAGCAGCGCCACTCAGAACACCGGGGAGCTGTTTTTT. The encoded protein is CASSATQNTGELFF.